This TCR beta chain was identified in a study of T-cell memory formation after mild COVID-19. The overall study: TCR clustering was largely donor specific.

It was 5'RACE with constant-segment primers that produced the TCR alpha and TCR beta cDNA libraries, which carried sample barcodes and UMIs. TCRdb passed the 5' RACE reads through MiXCR, listing each CDR3 protein once. Of approximately 410,000 distinct CDR3 sequences detected, less than 25% appear once; the ten largest clones hold around 12%. The ends were cut back, 4 bases at V and 6 bases at J, with 18 bases in the middle. This CDR3 comprises 16 residues. CDR1 SNHLY and CDR2 FYNNEI come from the germline V gene. This clonotype has more than one count but fewer than ten. The V and J genes are TRBV2 and TRBJ2-2; D possibly corresponds to TRBD2 (5 bases). This receptor was obtained from an adult woman who had mild COVID-19 (a few samples of this study predate the infection). Cell type and time point are not known. Source material: PBMCs or a T cell subset sorted from them (not recorded which). CDR3 coding DNA: TGTGCCAGCAGTGTAAGCGGCCGCCTTAACGCCGGGGAGCTGTTTTTT. It is translated as CASSVSGRLNAGELFF.